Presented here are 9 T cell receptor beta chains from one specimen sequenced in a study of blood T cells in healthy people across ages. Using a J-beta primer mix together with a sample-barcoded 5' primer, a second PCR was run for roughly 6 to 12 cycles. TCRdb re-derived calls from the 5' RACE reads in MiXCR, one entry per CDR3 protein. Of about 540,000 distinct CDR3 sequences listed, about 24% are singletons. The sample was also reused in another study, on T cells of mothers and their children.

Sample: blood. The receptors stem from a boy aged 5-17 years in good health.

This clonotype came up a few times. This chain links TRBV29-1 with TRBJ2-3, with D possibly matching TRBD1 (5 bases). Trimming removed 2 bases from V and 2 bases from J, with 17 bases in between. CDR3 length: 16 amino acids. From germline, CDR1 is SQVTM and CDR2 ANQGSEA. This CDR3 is CSVETRTSIDTDTQYF. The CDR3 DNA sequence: TGCAGCGTTGAAACGCGGACATCCATCGACACAGATACGCAGTATTTT.

CDR3 sequence (DNA): TGCAGTGCGGACGGACAGGCCAGCACAGATACGCAGTATTTT. Its translation is CSADGQASTDTQYF. This sequence joins TRBV20-1 and TRBJ2-3; TRBD1 aligns across 7 bases. CDR1 is DFQATT and CDR2 is SNEGSKA in the germline V gene (reference sequence). J was trimmed by 0 bases and V by 6 bases; bases with no gene match: 6. This CDR3 contains 14 residues.

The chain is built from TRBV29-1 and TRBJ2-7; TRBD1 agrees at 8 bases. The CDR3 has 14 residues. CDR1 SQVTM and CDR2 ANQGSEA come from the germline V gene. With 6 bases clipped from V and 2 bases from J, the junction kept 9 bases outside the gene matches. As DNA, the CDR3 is TGCAGCGTCTCGGACAGGGTGGACCCCTACGAGCAGTACTTC. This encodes CSVSDRVDPYEQYF.

The CDR3 is CLPSGSSGRRSYNEQFF. CDR3 DNA: TGCCTTCCTAGCGGGTCTTCGGGGAGGAGGTCCTACAATGAGCAGTTCTTC. The J gene is TRBJ2-1, the V gene TRBV20-1, with 8 bases matching TRBD2. CDR1 is DFQATT and CDR2 is SNEGSKA in the germline V gene (reference sequence). CDR3 length: 17 residues.

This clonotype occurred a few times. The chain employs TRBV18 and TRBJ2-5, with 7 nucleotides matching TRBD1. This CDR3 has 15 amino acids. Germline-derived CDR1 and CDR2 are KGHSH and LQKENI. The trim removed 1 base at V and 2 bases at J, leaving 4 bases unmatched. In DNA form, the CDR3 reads TGTGCCAGCTCACCACAGGGACAGTCTCAAGAGACCCAGTACTTC. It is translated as CASSPQGQSQETQYF.

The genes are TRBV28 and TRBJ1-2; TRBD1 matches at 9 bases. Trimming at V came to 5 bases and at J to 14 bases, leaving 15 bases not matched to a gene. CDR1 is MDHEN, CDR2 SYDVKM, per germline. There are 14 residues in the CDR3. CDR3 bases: TGTGCCAGCAGTCCGAATCTCGGACAGGGGATAAGAACCTTC. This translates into CASSPNLGQGIRTF.

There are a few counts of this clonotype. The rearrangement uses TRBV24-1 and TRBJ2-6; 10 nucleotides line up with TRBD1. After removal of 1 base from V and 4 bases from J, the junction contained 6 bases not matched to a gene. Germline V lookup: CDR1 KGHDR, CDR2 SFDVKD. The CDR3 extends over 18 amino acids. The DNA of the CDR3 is TGTGCCACCAGTGATTTAGGAGACAGGGGGCGAGGGGCCAACGTCCTGACTTTC. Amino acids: CATSDLGDRGRGANVLTF.

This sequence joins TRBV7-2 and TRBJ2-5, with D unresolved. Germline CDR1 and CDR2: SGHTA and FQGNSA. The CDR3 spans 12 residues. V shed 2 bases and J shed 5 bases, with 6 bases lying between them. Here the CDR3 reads CASSLNIETQYF. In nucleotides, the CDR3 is TGTGCCAGCAGCTTAAATATCGAGACCCAGTACTTC. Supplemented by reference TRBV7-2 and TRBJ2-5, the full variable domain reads GAGVSQSPSNKVTEKGKDVELRCDPISGHTALYWYRQSLGQGLEFLIYFQGNSAPDKSGLPSDRFSAERTGGSVSTLTIQRTQQEDSAVYLCASSLNIETQYFGPGTRLLVL.

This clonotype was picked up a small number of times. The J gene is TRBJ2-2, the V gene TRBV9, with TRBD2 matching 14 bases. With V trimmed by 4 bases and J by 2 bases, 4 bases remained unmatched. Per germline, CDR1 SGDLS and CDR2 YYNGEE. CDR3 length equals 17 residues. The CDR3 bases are TGTGCCAGCAGCTCGACTAGCGGGGGGGCCAACACCGGGGAGCTGTTTTTT. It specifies CASSSTSGGANTGELFF.